The present entry profiles one T cell receptor (beta chain) with its context. The data stem from a study of blood T cell repertoires in COVID-19. Across the whole study: Collection of acute and convalescent COVID-19 samples took place in the United States, Italy and Spain. T cells, B-cell-depleted T cells, or PBMCs provided the cDNA or gDNA that served as material.

Trimming removed 3 bases at V and 2 bases at J, with 11 bases between. The CDR3 is 13 residues long. Per germline, CDR1 GTSNPN and CDR2 SVGIG (reference sequence). Authors' data handling: The assay estimated nucleated cells by amplifying reference gene primers. Here immunoSEQ multiplex PCR was the method, and the copy in TCRdb shows in-frame clones only, minus some. That table supplies the V and J calls and clone size; D and trimming were determined from the DNA. The repertoire consists of about 100,000 clones, with roughly 86% occurring once and the leading ten covering around a tenth. Source material: peripheral blood. The J gene is TRBJ2-7, the V gene TRBV30; tentative D call: TRBD1 (7 bases). The clonotype was recovered from a woman in her twenties or thirties with acute or convalescent COVID-19. The CDR3 here is CAWSSRGAYEQYF. As DNA, the CDR3 is TGTGCCTGGAGCTCCAGGGGGGCCTACGAGCAGTACTTC.